This T cell receptor (beta chain) was identified in a study of T cell repertoires in aging, cancer and after chemotherapy. TCR beta rearrangements were amplified from peripheral blood genomic DNA. By sample share, this clonotype is medium-sized. Antigen unknown. The CDR3 length is 14 residues. V was cut by 0 bases and J by 1 base, with 6 bases left in between. Germline CDR1 and CDR2: SGHDT and YYEEEE. Points from the study as a whole: Untreated cancer patients had significantly lower blood TCR diversity than age-matched healthy donors.

A mixed TRB-A/B primer pool amplified rearranged TRB by multiplex touch-down PCR. Each CDR3 protein is one row after TCRdb ran MiXCR on the multiplex PCR reads. The sample lists some 1,700 distinct CDR3 sequences; over 20% were seen once. This clonotype originated in a human donor with a blood cancer. The V and J genes are TRBV5-6 and TRBJ2-3, with unresolved D. Input material: blood. In DNA form, the CDR3 reads TGTGCCAGCAGCTTGGTGGTGGGCACAGATACGCAGTATTTT. Protein product: CASSLVVGTDTQYF.